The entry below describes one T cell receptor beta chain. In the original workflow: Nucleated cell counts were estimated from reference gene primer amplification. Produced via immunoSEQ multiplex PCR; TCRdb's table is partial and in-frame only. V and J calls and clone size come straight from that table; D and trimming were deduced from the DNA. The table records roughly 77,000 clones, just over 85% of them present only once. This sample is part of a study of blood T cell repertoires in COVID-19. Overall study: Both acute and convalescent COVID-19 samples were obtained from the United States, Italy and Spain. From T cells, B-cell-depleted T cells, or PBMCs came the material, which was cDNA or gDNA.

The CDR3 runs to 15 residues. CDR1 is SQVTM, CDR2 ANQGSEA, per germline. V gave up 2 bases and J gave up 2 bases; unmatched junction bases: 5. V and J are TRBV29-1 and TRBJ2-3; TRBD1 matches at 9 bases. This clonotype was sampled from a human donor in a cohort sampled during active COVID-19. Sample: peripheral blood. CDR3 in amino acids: CSVERQGVYTDTQYF. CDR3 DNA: TGCAGCGTTGAACGACAGGGGGTGTACACAGATACGCAGTATTTT.